These T cell receptor beta chains were read from a single sample in a study of T cell responses to AZD1222 COVID-19 vaccine. TCRdb's copy holds only in-frame clones and misses some; the assay was immunoSEQ multiplex PCR. This sample has around 70,000 clones, with 80% found just once. Sequenced material: peripheral blood, taken on day 0 of AZD1222 vaccination. These receptors were collected from an adult in good health. CDR3s include the opening cysteine and the closing phenylalanine or tryptophan. D genes are given only for firm matches. The size field is filled for only some rows; it gives once, few, many or a size class.

clone size: NA
V gene: TRBV11-2
D gene: TRBD1
J gene: TRBJ1-6
CDR3 protein: CASSLGGQGYSPLHF
CDR3 DNA: TGTGCCAGCAGCTTAGGTGGACAGGGTTATTCACCCCTCCACTTT

clone size: NA
V gene: TRBV6-2/TRBV6-3
D gene: TRBD2
J gene: TRBJ2-2
CDR3 protein: CASSSRGGTGELFF
CDR3 DNA: TGTGCCAGCAGTTCCCGGGGGGGCACCGGGGAGCTGTTTTTT

clone size: NA
V gene: TRBV27
D gene: TRBD1
J gene: TRBJ2-7
CDR3 protein: CASRKNPGQGTDEQYF
CDR3 DNA: TGTGCCAGCAGAAAAAACCCGGGACAGGGTACCGACGAGCAGTACTTC

clone size: once
V gene: TRBV12-3/TRBV12-4
D gene: NA
J gene: TRBJ2-2
CDR3 protein: CASRLDNPGELFF
CDR3 DNA: TGTGCCAGCAGACTTGACAATCCCGGGGAGCTGTTTTTT

clone size: NA
V gene: TRBV6-4
D gene: TRBD2
J gene: TRBJ2-1
CDR3 protein: CASSEITGGEQFF
CDR3 DNA: TGTGCCAGCAGTGAAATAACGGGGGGTGAGCAGTTCTTC

clone size: many
V gene: TRBV6-1
D gene: NA
J gene: TRBJ1-3
CDR3 protein: CASSDSGNTIYF
CDR3 DNA: TGTGCCAGCAGTGACTCTGGAAACACCATATATTTT

clone size: NA
V gene: TRBV29-1
D gene: NA
J gene: TRBJ1-4
CDR3 protein: CSAGGRGGLQEKLFF
CDR3 DNA: TGCAGCGCCGGTGGCCGGGGCGGTCTTCAGGAAAAACTGTTTTTT

clone size: NA
V gene: TRBV19
D gene: TRBD1
J gene: TRBJ1-5
CDR3 protein: CASSIRGQGSGSNQPQHF
CDR3 DNA: TGTGCCAGTAGTATTAGGGGACAGGGGTCCGGTAGCAATCAGCCCCAGCATTTT

clone size: NA
V gene: TRBV18
D gene: TRBD1
J gene: TRBJ2-7
CDR3 protein: CASSLGQLPTYEQYF
CDR3 DNA: TGTGCCAGCTCACTGGGACAGCTTCCTACCTACGAGCAGTACTTC

clone size: once
V gene: TRBV10-2
D gene: NA
J gene: TRBJ1-5
CDR3 protein: CASTDGPNQPQHF
CDR3 DNA: TGCGCCAGCACGGACGGACCCAATCAGCCCCAGCATTTT

clone size: NA
V gene: TRBV25-1
D gene: NA
J gene: TRBJ1-4
CDR3 protein: CASSRTSGASANEKLFF
CDR3 DNA: TGTGCCAGCAGCAGGACCTCGGGTGCTTCAGCTAATGAAAAACTGTTTTTT

clone size: few
V gene: TRBV5-1
D gene: NA
J gene: TRBJ2-1
CDR3 protein: CASSYGSRGPYNEQFF
CDR3 DNA: TGCGCCAGCAGCTACGGGAGTAGGGGCCCCTACAATGAGCAGTTCTTC

clone size: once
V gene: TRBV3-1/TRBV3-2
D gene: NA
J gene: TRBJ1-4
CDR3 protein: CASSQDAGHGEKLFF
CDR3 DNA: TGTGCCAGCAGCCAAGATGCGGGCCACGGCGAAAAACTGTTTTTT

clone size: NA
V gene: TRBV19
D gene: NA
J gene: TRBJ1-1
CDR3 protein: CASSLGAGQNTEAFF
CDR3 DNA: TGTGCCAGCTCCCTTGGGGCAGGACAGAACACTGAAGCTTTCTTT

clone size: NA
V gene: TRBV29-1
D gene: NA
J gene: TRBJ1-2
CDR3 protein: CSVDGYTF
CDR3 DNA: TGCAGCGTTGATGGCTACACCTTC

clone size: NA
V gene: TRBV11-3
D gene: TRBD2
J gene: TRBJ2-3
CDR3 protein: CASSLGTSGTSTDTQYF
CDR3 DNA: TGTGCCAGCAGCCTCGGGACTAGCGGGACTAGCACAGATACGCAGTATTTT

clone size: NA
V gene: TRBV9
D gene: TRBD1
J gene: TRBJ2-7
CDR3 protein: CASSSFDRGRYEQYF
CDR3 DNA: TGTGCCAGCAGCTCATTCGACAGGGGGAGGTACGAGCAGTACTTC

clone size: NA
V gene: TRBV10-3
D gene: TRBD1
J gene: TRBJ1-2
CDR3 protein: CAISESGQAPYGYTF
CDR3 DNA: TGTGCCATCAGTGAGTCAGGACAGGCCCCTTATGGCTACACCTTC

clone size: NA
V gene: TRBV5-1
D gene: NA
J gene: TRBJ2-7
CDR3 protein: CASSFNAYEQYF
CDR3 DNA: TGCGCCAGCAGCTTCAACGCCTACGAGCAGTACTTC

clone size: NA
V gene: TRBV7-8
D gene: NA
J gene: TRBJ2-5
CDR3 protein: CASSFGETQYF
CDR3 DNA: TGTGCCAGCAGCTTCGGGGAGACCCAGTACTTC

clone size: NA
V gene: TRBV6-1
D gene: NA
J gene: TRBJ1-3
CDR3 protein: CASSGGHLTSSGNTIYF
CDR3 DNA: TGTGCCAGCAGTGGGGGACACCTCACCAGCTCTGGAAACACCATATATTTT

clone size: NA
V gene: TRBV27
D gene: NA
J gene: TRBJ1-5
CDR3 protein: CASSLRGAHMSNQPQHF
CDR3 DNA: TGTGCCAGCAGTTTAAGGGGGGCCCATATGAGCAATCAGCCCCAGCATTTT

clone size: NA
V gene: TRBV30
D gene: NA
J gene: TRBJ1-6
CDR3 protein: CAWSLGSLNSPLHF
CDR3 DNA: TGTGCCTGGAGTTTGGGCAGCCTAAATTCACCCCTCCACTTT

clone size: NA
V gene: TRBV19
D gene: TRBD1
J gene: TRBJ1-1
CDR3 protein: CASSMWTGGLLLSVAFF
CDR3 DNA: TGTGCCAGTAGTATGTGGACAGGGGGTCTACTCCTGTCGGTAGCTTTCTTT

clone size: NA
V gene: TRBV2
D gene: NA
J gene: TRBJ1-5
CDR3 protein: CASSEEGNQPQHF
CDR3 DNA: TGTGCCAGCAGTGAGGAGGGGAATCAGCCCCAGCATTTT

clone size: NA
V gene: TRBV27
D gene: NA
J gene: TRBJ2-7
CDR3 protein: CASSLGRNTYEQYF
CDR3 DNA: TGTGCCAGCAGTTTAGGACGGAATACCTACGAGCAGTACTTC

clone size: NA
V gene: TRBV12-2
D gene: NA
J gene: TRBJ2-5
CDR3 protein: CASRLVKETQYF
CDR3 DNA: TGTGCAAGTCGCTTAGTCAAAGAGACCCAGTACTTC

clone size: few
V gene: TRBV4-1
D gene: NA
J gene: TRBJ1-6
CDR3 protein: CASSQEKFSPLHF
CDR3 DNA: TGCGCCAGCAGCCAAGAAAAGTTTTCACCCCTCCACTTT

clone size: NA
V gene: TRBV5-1
D gene: NA
J gene: TRBJ2-2
CDR3 protein: CASSLGGTGELFF
CDR3 DNA: TGCGCCAGCAGCTTGGGAGGAACCGGGGAGCTGTTTTTT

clone size: few
V gene: TRBV19
D gene: NA
J gene: TRBJ1-1
CDR3 protein: CATSSGIHTEAFF
CDR3 DNA: TGTGCCACAAGCTCAGGGATACACACTGAAGCTTTCTTT

clone size: NA
V gene: TRBV27
D gene: NA
J gene: TRBJ1-2
CDR3 protein: CASRMGGLGGYTF
CDR3 DNA: TGTGCCAGCAGGATGGGAGGGTTGGGTGGCTACACCTTC

clone size: NA
V gene: TRBV6-5
D gene: NA
J gene: TRBJ2-3
CDR3 protein: CAGSSRRTDTQYF
CDR3 DNA: TGTGCCGGCAGTTCCCGCCGGACAGATACGCAGTATTTT

clone size: NA
V gene: TRBV10-3
D gene: TRBD1
J gene: TRBJ1-2
CDR3 protein: CAIRPGQGIFGYTF
CDR3 DNA: TGTGCCATCAGACCGGGACAGGGGATTTTTGGCTACACCTTC

clone size: NA
V gene: TRBV18
D gene: NA
J gene: TRBJ1-5
CDR3 protein: CASSPGTPGQPQHF
CDR3 DNA: TGTGCCAGCTCGCCCGGGACCCCCGGGCAGCCCCAGCATTTT

clone size: once
V gene: TRBV4-1
D gene: NA
J gene: TRBJ1-4
CDR3 protein: CASSQGYLAKLFF
CDR3 DNA: TGCGCCAGCAGCCAAGGGTATTTGGCAAAACTGTTTTTT

clone size: NA
V gene: TRBV5-4
D gene: NA
J gene: TRBJ2-7
CDR3 protein: CASSLAGNDYEQYF
CDR3 DNA: TGTGCCAGCAGCTTGGCTGGGAATGACTACGAGCAGTACTTC

clone size: NA
V gene: TRBV10-3
D gene: NA
J gene: TRBJ1-4
CDR3 protein: CAISGEGGAEKLFF
CDR3 DNA: TGTGCCATCAGTGGAGAAGGGGGGGCTGAAAAACTGTTTTTT

clone size: NA
V gene: TRBV30
D gene: NA
J gene: TRBJ1-6
CDR3 protein: CAWRGAWSTNSPLHF
CDR3 DNA: TGTGCCTGGAGGGGAGCATGGTCCACGAATTCACCCCTCCACTTT

clone size: NA
V gene: TRBV14
D gene: NA
J gene: TRBJ2-7
CDR3 protein: CASSPMGRYEQYF
CDR3 DNA: TGTGCCAGCAGCCCAATGGGACGCTACGAGCAGTACTTC

clone size: NA
V gene: TRBV4-1
D gene: TRBD1
J gene: TRBJ1-6
CDR3 protein: CASSSPGQGNNSPLHF
CDR3 DNA: TGCGCCAGCAGCTCCCCGGGACAGGGGAATAATTCACCCCTCCACTTT

clone size: few
V gene: TRBV7-9
D gene: TRBD1
J gene: TRBJ1-4
CDR3 protein: CASGQGAGSTNEKLFF
CDR3 DNA: TGTGCCAGCGGGCAGGGGGCTGGTAGTACTAATGAAAAACTGTTTTTT

clone size: NA
V gene: TRBV2
D gene: NA
J gene: TRBJ2-5
CDR3 protein: CASTAGLQETQYF
CDR3 DNA: TGTGCCAGCACCGCGGGTCTTCAAGAGACCCAGTACTTC